This TCR beta chain derives from a study of radiotherapy plus CTLA-4 blockade in lung cancer. Notes on this clone: The antigen is not known.

Produced via immunoSEQ multiplex PCR; TCRdb's table is partial and in-frame only. The table lists about 120,000 clones, around 75% of them singletons. Whole-study results and caveats: In blood, TCR clones derived from the tumor expanded after radiotherapy plus ipilimumab.

CTLA-4 blockade with ipilimumab, together with focal radiation, was given to patients with chemo-refractory metastatic non-small-cell lung cancer. Germline assignment: CDR1 SGHRS and CDR2 YFSETQ. There are 15 residues in the CDR3. The sequencing used peripheral blood, collected from a patient treated with radiotherapy plus ipilimumab. The chain combines TRBV5-1 with TRBJ2-5, with TRBD1 identical over 12 bases. The J call may be faulty, since TRBJ2-7 better matches the DNA end. This TCR was recovered from a human donor with non-small cell lung cancer who had a partial response to radiotherapy plus ipilimumab. The CDR3 sequence: CASSLLGTGGDEQYF. The CDR3, as DNA: TGCGCCAGCAGCTTGCTGGGGACAGGGGGCGACGAGCAGTACTTC.